This passage covers 12 T cell receptor beta chains from one sample sequenced in a study of cytotoxic CD8 clonotypes in ibrutinib-treated CLL. Generated by immunoSEQ multiplex PCR, the TCRdb table keeps only in-frame clones and is missing some. The table lists some 46,000 clones, under 75% of them singletons. The sequences come from PBMCs, collected after 12 months of ibrutinib treatment. The receptors stem from a human donor with chronic lymphocytic leukemia.

The chain couples TRBV9 to TRBJ1-4; D gene ambiguous. This CDR3 is built from 15 residues. V was shortened by 0 bases and J by 7 bases, with 13 bases between the two germline ends. The germline V gene has CDR1 SGDLS and CDR2 YYNGEE. CDR3 bases: TGTGCCAGCAGCGTAGCGTCAGCCCCGGGTGAAAAACTGTTTTTT. Protein product: CASSVASAPGEKLFF.

The chain uses TRBV10-3 and TRBJ1-2; D possibly corresponds to TRBD1 (5 bases). The CDR3 loop spans 16 amino acids. Germline assignment: CDR1 ENHRY and CDR2 SYGVKD. Trimming shortened V by 0 bases and J by 7 bases, and 18 bases separated the two germline ends. CDR3 amino acids: CAISESAVRVALGYTF. The CDR3 DNA sequence: TGTGCCATCAGTGAGTCTGCGGTCAGGGTGGCCCTTGGCTACACCTTC.

This chain links TRBV7-9 with TRBJ2-4, with TRBD2 as a possible D gene (6 bases). Germline lookup yields CDR1 SEHNR and CDR2 FQNEAQ (reference sequence). Trimming took off 3 bases at V and 3 bases at J, with 15 bases between the two ends. The CDR3 covers 16 residues. The CDR3 region is CASSLGAGLGKNIQYF. CDR3 nucleotide sequence: TGTGCCAGCAGCTTGGGTGCGGGGCTGGGCAAAAACATTCAGTACTTC.

The chain combines TRBV2 with TRBJ2-3; D is undetermined. Germline V gene sequence: CDR1 SNHLY, CDR2 FYNNEI. The CDR3 is 13 residues long. V lost 8 bases and J lost 6, with 15 bases in between. CDR3 nucleotides: TGTGCCAGCGGCGGCTCTCCCCCCGATACGCAGTATTTT. This codes for CASGGSPPDTQYF.

This rearrangement joins TRBV6-5 to TRBJ2-7; D remains unclear. V gave up 1 base and J gave up 3 bases, with 10 bases separating them. The CDR3 contains 14 residues. Germline CDR1 is MNHEY and CDR2 is SVGAGI. The CDR3 DNA reads as TGTGCCAGCAGTTACTACGACACCAACTACGAGCAGTACTTC. Its translation: CASSYYDTNYEQYF.

The genes are TRBV19 and TRBJ2-5; 11 nucleotides line up with TRBD2. This CDR3 region has 18 residues. Per germline, CDR1 LNHDA and CDR2 SQIVND (reference sequence). V shed 6 bases and J 5 bases; nucleotides not matched to a gene: 17. CDR3 sequence (DNA): TGTGCCAGTAGCCAACCCCGAGGGACTAGCGGACTGATGGAGACCCAGTACTTC. Its translation: CASSQPRGTSGLMETQYF. The entire variable domain, with the rest obtained from reference TRBV19 and TRBJ2-5, is as follows: DGGITQSPKYLFRKEGQNVTLSCEQNLNHDAMYWYRQDPGQGLRLIYYSQIVNDFQKGDIAEGYSVSREKKESFPLTVTSAQKNPTAFYLCASSQPRGTSGLMETQYFGPGTRLLVL.

The rearrangement links TRBV7-9 to TRBJ2-7; tentatively, D is TRBD1 (6 bases). The CDR3 totals 16 residues. Germline CDR1 reads SEHNR; CDR2 reads FQNEAQ (reference sequence). V was clipped by 4 bases and J by 1 base, with 17 bases between them. Here the CDR3 DNA reads TGTGCCAGCAGCTCACTCCGGGACACCTTATCCTACGAGCAGTACTTC. Its protein is CASSSLRDTLSYEQYF.

The chain recombines TRBV11-2 with TRBJ2-5, with 13 bases aligning to TRBD2. The germline V gene has CDR1 SGHAT and CDR2 FQNNGV. The length of the CDR3 is 16 residues. Germline trimming cut 5 bases from V and 5 bases from J; bases unmatched to any gene: 8. In DNA, the CDR3 is TGTGCCAGCAGCGGATTACTAGCGGGGGGGCGGGAGACCCAGTACTTC. Encoded protein: CASSGLLAGGRETQYF.

This rearrangement joins TRBV29-1 to TRBJ1-2; weak D call: TRBD1 (5 bases). With 3 bases removed from V and 5 bases from J, the gap between germline ends came to 7 bases. CDR1 and CDR2 from the germline V gene are SQVTM and ANQGSEA. This CDR3 comprises 11 residues. CDR3: CSVETAYGYTF. CDR3 coding DNA: TGCAGCGTTGAGACAGCGTATGGCTACACCTTC.

This clone showed up just once. The V gene is TRBV29-1, the J gene TRBJ1-4, with D hard to call. The CDR3 has 13 residues. CDR1 and CDR2 (germline): SQVTM, ANQGSEA. The V and J ends lost 5 bases and 7 bases respectively, with 14 bases between them. The CDR3 region has the DNA TGCAGCGTTCCGGGAGCGGCGGGTGAAAAACTGTTTTTT. Protein: CSVPGAAGEKLFF.

This CDR3 is CAISTGQGDTDTQYF. The CDR3, as DNA: TGTGCCATCAGTACAGGACAGGGAGACACAGATACGCAGTATTTT. The J gene is TRBJ2-3, the V gene TRBV10-3; TRBD1 agrees at 8 bases. This CDR3 comprises 15 residues. V was pared by 5 bases and J by 2 bases, with 6 bases of the junction left unmatched. From germline, CDR1 is ENHRY and CDR2 SYGVKD.

The chain recombines TRBV29-1 with TRBJ2-7, with TRBD1 matching 9 bases. The length of the CDR3 is 15 residues. Germline V gene data show CDR1 as SQVTM and CDR2 as ANQGSEA. The V and J ends lost 2 bases and 4 bases, in that order; junction bases with no gene match: 9. The CDR3 DNA is TGCAGCGTTGAACGGGGACAGGGTGCGGGTTACGAGCAGTACTTC. This gives the protein CSVERGQGAGYEQYF.